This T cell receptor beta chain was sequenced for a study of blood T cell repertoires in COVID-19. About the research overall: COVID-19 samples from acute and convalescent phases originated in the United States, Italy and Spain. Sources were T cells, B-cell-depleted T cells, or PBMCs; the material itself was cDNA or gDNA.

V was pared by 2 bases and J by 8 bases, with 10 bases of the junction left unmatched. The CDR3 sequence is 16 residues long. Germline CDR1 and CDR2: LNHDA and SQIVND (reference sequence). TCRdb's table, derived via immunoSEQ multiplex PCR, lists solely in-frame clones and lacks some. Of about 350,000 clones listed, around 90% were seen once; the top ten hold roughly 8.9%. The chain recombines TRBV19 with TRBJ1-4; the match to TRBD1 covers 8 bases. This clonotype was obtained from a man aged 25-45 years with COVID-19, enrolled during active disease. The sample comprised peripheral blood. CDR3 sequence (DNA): TGTGCCAGTAGTATACACCGGACAGGGAAGGACGAAAAACTGTTTTTT. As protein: CASSIHRTGKDEKLFF.